The rows below give T cell receptor beta chains drawn from one sample of a study of T cells in tuberculosis. Assay: immunoSEQ multiplex PCR; the TCRdb copy retains only in-frame clones and omits some. The sample holds around 43,000 clones; nearly 97% are singletons and the top ten take roughly 3.5%. Material: PBMCs. These receptors all stem from a donor aged 10 to 29 with latent tuberculosis or without tuberculosis infection. Each CDR3 is given with its conserved first and last residue. Each record gives: V gene, clone size, D gene, J gene, CDR3 protein, CDR3 DNA. The D gene is left open where the match is weak. The size entry is marked missing in some rows and otherwise reads once, few, many or a size class.

TRBV6-1	NA	TRBD1	TRBJ1-5	CASSRDRGYQPQHF	TGTGCCAGCAGTAGGGACAGGGGATATCAGCCCCAGCATTTT
TRBV5-1	NA	NA	TRBJ1-1	CASYGQGSTEAFF	TGCGCCAGCTATGGTCAGGGGAGTACTGAAGCTTTCTTT
TRBV7-2	NA	TRBD2	TRBJ2-3	CASSRGERGPVTDTQYF	TGTGCCAGCAGCCGGGGAGAGCGGGGGCCCGTCACAGATACGCAGTATTTT
TRBV5-5	NA	TRBD2	TRBJ2-3	CASSLDRGGRTDTQYF	TGTGCCAGCAGCTTGGACCGGGGGGGCCGCACAGATACGCAGTATTTT
TRBV11-2	NA	TRBD2	TRBJ2-2	CASSLGVGGGRTGELFF	TGTGCCAGCAGCTTAGGAGTCGGCGGGGGGCGAACCGGGGAGCTGTTTTTT
TRBV30	NA	NA	TRBJ2-1	CAWSVGAGYNEQFF	TGTGCCTGGAGTGTAGGGGCCGGCTACAATGAGCAGTTCTTC
TRBV5-1	NA	NA	TRBJ1-4	CASSPWSGGAVEKLFF	TGCGCCAGCAGCCCATGGTCGGGGGGGGCCGTTGAAAAACTGTTTTTT
TRBV7-2	NA	TRBD2	TRBJ2-3	CASSPSLLAGGLTDTQYF	TGTGCCAGCAGCCCGTCACTTTTAGCGGGGGGGCTGACAGATACGCAGTATTTT
TRBV5-1	NA	NA	TRBJ2-7	CASSLAGEQYF	TGCGCCAGCAGCTTGGCAGGCGAGCAGTACTTC
TRBV7-9	NA	TRBD1	TRBJ2-2	CASSYPMTGGKENTGELFF	TGTGCCAGCAGCTATCCAATGACAGGGGGGAAGGAGAACACCGGGGAGCTGTTTTTT
TRBV5-4	once	TRBD1	TRBJ2-7	CASSMDRAYEQYF	TGTGCCAGCAGTATGGACAGGGCTTACGAGCAGTACTTC
TRBV2	NA	TRBD1	TRBJ2-1	CASNRWTGINEQFF	TGTGCCAGCAATCGGTGGACAGGGATCAATGAGCAGTTCTTC
TRBV27	NA	NA	TRBJ1-2	CASGYQDSLGGYTF	TGTGCCAGCGGCTACCAGGACAGCCTAGGAGGCTACACCTTC
TRBV30	once	TRBD1	TRBJ1-1	CAWRQGQNTEAFF	TGTGCCTGGCGACAGGGACAGAACACTGAAGCTTTCTTT
TRBV6-6	NA	TRBD1	TRBJ2-1	CASFFGDRWYNEQFF	TGTGCCAGCTTCTTTGGGGACAGGTGGTACAATGAGCAGTTCTTC
TRBV19	NA	TRBD1	TRBJ1-2	CASTDRDPLYGYTF	TGTGCCAGTACCGACAGGGATCCCCTCTATGGCTACACCTTC
TRBV6-4	once	NA	TRBJ2-1	CASSSTGNNEQFF	TGTGCCAGCAGTTCTACAGGGAACAATGAGCAGTTCTTC
TRBV28	NA	TRBD2	TRBJ2-7	CASSVAGVSYEQYF	TGTGCCAGCAGTGTAGCGGGGGTCTCCTACGAGCAGTACTTC
TRBV7-8	NA	NA	TRBJ1-2	CASKGARALGGYTF	TGTGCCAGCAAAGGGGCCAGGGCCCTTGGTGGCTACACCTTC
TRBV5-4	NA	NA	TRBJ1-3	CASSSDSTIYF	TGTGCCAGCAGCTCGGACAGCACCATATATTTT
TRBV27	NA	TRBD1	TRBJ2-7	CASSPPGQIFYEQYF	TGTGCCAGCAGTCCACCGGGACAGATATTCTACGAGCAGTACTTC
TRBV11-3	once	TRBD1	TRBJ2-3	CASSHRTGADTQYF	TGTGCCAGCAGCCACAGGACAGGAGCGGATACGCAGTATTTT
TRBV28	NA	TRBD1	TRBJ1-5	CASSRLWTGGDPSNQPQHF	TGTGCCAGCAGTCGTCTTTGGACAGGGGGCGACCCTAGCAATCAGCCCCAGCATTTT
TRBV6-4	NA	TRBD1	TRBJ2-1	CASSERPGGEQFF	TGTGCCAGCAGTGAACGTCCAGGGGGTGAGCAGTTCTTC
TRBV5-1	NA	TRBD2	TRBJ2-1	CASRSLTSGGAQGNEQFF	TGCGCCAGCAGGAGCTTAACTAGCGGGGGGGCCCAAGGCAATGAGCAGTTCTTC
TRBV4-3	NA	NA	TRBJ1-1	CASSQDRQMNTEAFF	TGCGCCAGCAGCCAAGATCGACAGATGAACACTGAAGCTTTCTTT
TRBV7-8	NA	NA	TRBJ1-6	CASSLDRLGTRSYNSPLHF	TGTGCCAGCAGCTTAGACCGTTTGGGGACACGCTCCTATAATTCACCCCTCCACTTT
TRBV5-1	NA	NA	TRBJ1-1	CASSQNTEAFF	TGCGCCAGCAGCCAGAACACTGAAGCTTTCTTT
TRBV28	NA	NA	TRBJ1-2	CASSLQGLGGYTF	TGTGCCAGCAGTTTACAGGGGCTGGGGGGCTACACCTTC
TRBV28	NA	TRBD1	TRBJ1-3	CASSPTYGQGNSGNTIYF	TGTGCCAGCAGTCCCACCTACGGACAGGGAAACTCTGGAAACACCATATATTTT
TRBV10-1	NA	NA	TRBJ2-2	CASSESTGIGELFF	TGCGCCAGCAGTGAGTCGACGGGAATCGGGGAGCTGTTTTTT
TRBV28	once	TRBD1	TRBJ2-7	CASSLDRESSYEQYF	TGTGCCAGCAGCTTGGACAGGGAGAGCTCCTACGAGCAGTACTTC
TRBV4-1	NA	NA	TRBJ1-1	CASSFPGTEAFF	TGCGCCAGCAGTTTCCCGGGTACTGAAGCTTTCTTT
TRBV19	NA	NA	TRBJ2-7	CASSRRDILSYEQYF	TGTGCCAGTAGTAGACGGGACATCTTATCCTACGAGCAGTACTTC
TRBV5-1	NA	TRBD1	TRBJ2-7	CASASRGIYEQYF	TGCGCCAGCGCGTCCAGGGGGATCTACGAGCAGTACTTC
TRBV6-4	once	TRBD1	TRBJ1-6	CASSASGQGASSYNSPLHF	TGTGCCAGCAGTGCATCGGGACAGGGGGCAAGCTCCTATAATTCACCCCTCCACTTT
TRBV7-2	NA	NA	TRBJ1-3	CASSPRLGNHGNTIYF	TGTGCCAGCAGCCCAAGGCTAGGAAATCATGGAAACACCATATATTTT
TRBV6-5	NA	NA	TRBJ1-6	CASTRSGSNSPLHF	TGTGCCAGCACTAGGTCCGGTAGCAATTCACCCCTCCACTTT
TRBV28	NA	NA	TRBJ2-1	CASSSGGYNEQFF	TGTGCCAGCAGTTCCGGGGGATACAATGAGCAGTTCTTC
TRBV7-9	NA	NA	TRBJ1-4	CASSSTRETTNEKLFF	TGTGCCAGCAGCTCTACCCGGGAGACAACTAATGAAAAACTGTTTTTT
TRBV15	NA	TRBD2	TRBJ2-3	CATSRQVAGASTDTQYF	TGTGCCACCAGCAGGCAAGTAGCGGGGGCTAGCACAGATACGCAGTATTTT
TRBV30	once	NA	TRBJ1-5	CAWSRGSNQPQHF	TGTGCCTGGAGTCGGGGAAGCAATCAGCCCCAGCATTTT
TRBV5-1	NA	TRBD1	TRBJ2-7	CASTDILGQGAREQYF	TGCGCCAGCACGGATATTTTGGGACAGGGGGCGAGGGAGCAGTACTTC
TRBV5-1	NA	TRBD1	TRBJ1-2	CASSLTGTAIYGYTF	TGCGCCAGCAGCTTGACCGGGACAGCGATCTATGGCTACACCTTC
TRBV30	NA	NA	TRBJ1-2	CAWSVAIGGYGYTF	TGTGCCTGGAGTGTCGCTATTGGGGGGTATGGCTACACCTTC
TRBV4-1	NA	TRBD2	TRBJ2-7	CASSQEGLPGYEQYF	TGCGCCAGCAGCCAAGAGGGACTACCAGGGTACGAGCAGTACTTC